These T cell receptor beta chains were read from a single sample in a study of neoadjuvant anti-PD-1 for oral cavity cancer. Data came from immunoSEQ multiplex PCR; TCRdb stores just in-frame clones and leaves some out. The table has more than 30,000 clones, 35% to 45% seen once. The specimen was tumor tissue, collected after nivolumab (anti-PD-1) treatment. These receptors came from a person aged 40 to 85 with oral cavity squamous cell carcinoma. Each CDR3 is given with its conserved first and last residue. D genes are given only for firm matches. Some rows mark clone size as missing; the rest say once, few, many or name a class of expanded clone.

CDR3aa: CASSLDPLGLAGSTDTQYF
CDR3nt: TGTGCCAGCAGCTTAGATCCCCTGGGACTAGCGGGTAGCACAGATACGCAGTATTTT
d_gene: TRBD2
abundance: few
j_gene: TRBJ2-3
v_gene: TRBV11-2

CDR3aa: CASSSLGLAGGEQYF
CDR3nt: TGTGCCAGTAGTTCCCTTGGACTAGCGGGGGGCGAGCAGTACTTC
d_gene: TRBD2
abundance: NA
j_gene: TRBJ2-7
v_gene: TRBV19

CDR3aa: CASSTYRVTNEKLFF
CDR3nt: TGTGCCAGCAGTACCTACAGGGTGACTAATGAAAAACTGTTTTTT
d_gene: NA
abundance: NA
j_gene: TRBJ1-4
v_gene: TRBV27

CDR3aa: CASSPGLASDEQYF
CDR3nt: TGCGCCAGCAGCCCCGGACTAGCCTCAGACGAGCAGTACTTC
d_gene: TRBD2
abundance: NA
j_gene: TRBJ2-7
v_gene: TRBV5-1

CDR3aa: CASRLDSTDTQYF
CDR3nt: TGCGCCAGCAGATTGGACAGCACAGATACGCAGTATTTT
d_gene: NA
abundance: many
j_gene: TRBJ2-3
v_gene: TRBV5-1

CDR3aa: CASSLRTNNEKLFF
CDR3nt: TGTGCCAGCAGCTTACGCACCAATAATGAAAAACTGTTTTTT
d_gene: NA
abundance: NA
j_gene: TRBJ1-4
v_gene: TRBV7-8

CDR3aa: CASSTKTGKNEQFF
CDR3nt: TGTGCCAGCAGCACCAAGACAGGGAAGAATGAGCAGTTCTTC
d_gene: TRBD1
abundance: NA
j_gene: TRBJ2-1
v_gene: TRBV7-8

CDR3aa: CASSVDRAGSPLHF
CDR3nt: TGTGCCAGCAGCGTAGATAGGGCGGGTTCACCCCTCCACTTT
d_gene: NA
abundance: NA
j_gene: TRBJ1-6
v_gene: TRBV9

CDR3aa: CSAGDYAEQFF
CDR3nt: TGCAGTGCTGGCGACTACGCTGAGCAGTTCTTC
d_gene: NA
abundance: few
j_gene: TRBJ2-1
v_gene: TRBV20-1

CDR3aa: CASSISNYGYTF
CDR3nt: TGTGCCAGTAGTATCAGCAACTATGGCTACACCTTC
d_gene: NA
abundance: NA
j_gene: TRBJ1-2
v_gene: TRBV19

CDR3aa: CASSSGGPDTQYF
CDR3nt: TGTGCCAGCAGCTCCGGGGGGCCAGATACGCAGTATTTT
d_gene: NA
abundance: NA
j_gene: TRBJ2-3
v_gene: TRBV5-4

CDR3aa: CASTVAGSYEQYF
CDR3nt: TGTGCCAGCACGGTCGCAGGGTCCTACGAGCAGTACTTC
d_gene: NA
abundance: NA
j_gene: TRBJ2-7
v_gene: TRBV6-5

CDR3aa: CASSLESNLLQETQYF
CDR3nt: TGCGCCAGCAGCTTGGAGTCAAACCTACTCCAAGAGACCCAGTACTTC
d_gene: NA
abundance: few
j_gene: TRBJ2-5
v_gene: TRBV5-1

CDR3aa: CASSLAPGGETQYF
CDR3nt: TGCGCCAGCAGCTTGGCTCCGGGTGGGGAGACCCAGTACTTC
d_gene: NA
abundance: few
j_gene: TRBJ2-5
v_gene: TRBV5-1

CDR3aa: CASSITGPGGGYGYTF
CDR3nt: TGTGCCAGCAGCATAACGGGCCCAGGGGGCGGCTATGGCTACACCTTC
d_gene: TRBD1
abundance: NA
j_gene: TRBJ1-2
v_gene: TRBV28

CDR3aa: CASSSLNSYEQYF
CDR3nt: TGCGCCAGCAGCTCGTTAAACTCCTACGAGCAGTACTTC
d_gene: NA
abundance: NA
j_gene: TRBJ2-7
v_gene: TRBV5-1

CDR3aa: CAWSSWGSGQPQHF
CDR3nt: TGTGCCTGGAGTTCCTGGGGGTCTGGGCAGCCCCAGCATTTT
d_gene: NA
abundance: NA
j_gene: TRBJ1-5
v_gene: TRBV30

CDR3aa: CASSLAPDRGSYEQYF
CDR3nt: TGCGCCAGCAGCTTGGCCCCGGACAGGGGCTCCTACGAGCAGTACTTC
d_gene: TRBD1
abundance: NA
j_gene: TRBJ2-7
v_gene: TRBV5-1

CDR3aa: CASSPGQGPSAPYTF
CDR3nt: TGTGCCAGCAGCCCGGGACAGGGGCCTTCGGCTCCCTACACCTTC
d_gene: TRBD1
abundance: NA
j_gene: TRBJ1-2
v_gene: TRBV4-2

CDR3aa: CSARRDEQFF
CDR3nt: TGCAGTGCTAGGCGCGATGAGCAGTTCTTC
d_gene: NA
abundance: few
j_gene: TRBJ2-1
v_gene: TRBV20-1

CDR3aa: CASRSNQLNEQYF
CDR3nt: TGTGCCAGCAGAAGCAATCAACTCAACGAGCAGTACTTC
d_gene: NA
abundance: few
j_gene: TRBJ2-7
v_gene: TRBV6-5

CDR3aa: CASSFQLGQGPSYEQYF
CDR3nt: TGTGCCAGCAGCTTTCAACTTGGACAGGGGCCTAGCTACGAGCAGTACTTC
d_gene: TRBD1
abundance: few
j_gene: TRBJ2-7
v_gene: TRBV5-4

CDR3aa: CASSSRQGTGYGYTF
CDR3nt: TGTGCCAGCAGCTCACGACAGGGGACGGGTTATGGCTACACCTTC
d_gene: TRBD1
abundance: NA
j_gene: TRBJ1-2
v_gene: TRBV7-9

CDR3aa: CASSPGDVNSNQPQHF
CDR3nt: TGTGCCAGCAGTCCAGGGGACGTTAATAGCAATCAGCCCCAGCATTTT
d_gene: NA
abundance: NA
j_gene: TRBJ1-5
v_gene: TRBV2

CDR3aa: CAWSRPGRSNYGYTF
CDR3nt: TGTGCCTGGAGTAGACCCGGTAGGTCCAACTATGGCTACACCTTC
d_gene: NA
abundance: NA
j_gene: TRBJ1-2
v_gene: TRBV30

CDR3aa: CASSPITGGGEYF
CDR3nt: TGTGCCAGCAGCCCAATAACGGGAGGGGGAGAGTATTTT
d_gene: TRBD2
abundance: many
j_gene: TRBJ2-3
v_gene: TRBV4-2

CDR3aa: CASSWGTGALYGYTF
CDR3nt: TGCGCCAGCAGCTGGGGGACAGGGGCCCTCTATGGCTACACCTTC
d_gene: TRBD1
abundance: NA
j_gene: TRBJ1-2
v_gene: TRBV5-1

CDR3aa: CASSQGRGQPQHF
CDR3nt: TGTGCCAGCAGCCAAGGCAGGGGTCAGCCCCAGCATTTT
d_gene: NA
abundance: NA
j_gene: TRBJ1-5
v_gene: TRBV4-2

CDR3aa: CASSQLGGGARNEQFF
CDR3nt: TGCGCCAGCAGCCAATTGGGCGGGGGGGCCAGGAATGAGCAGTTCTTC
d_gene: TRBD2
abundance: many
j_gene: TRBJ2-1
v_gene: TRBV4-1

CDR3aa: CASTVSGANVLTF
CDR3nt: TGTGCCAGCACCGTATCCGGGGCCAACGTCCTGACTTTC
d_gene: NA
abundance: medium-sized
j_gene: TRBJ2-6
v_gene: TRBV6-6

CDR3aa: CASTSGGAYNEQFF
CDR3nt: TGTGCCAGTACTAGCGGGGGGGCCTACAATGAGCAGTTCTTC
d_gene: TRBD2
abundance: few
j_gene: TRBJ2-1
v_gene: TRBV7-9

CDR3aa: CASSWAYEQYF
CDR3nt: TGTGCCAGCAGCTGGGCCTACGAGCAGTACTTC
d_gene: NA
abundance: NA
j_gene: TRBJ2-7
v_gene: TRBV5-8

CDR3aa: CASSYGNEQFF
CDR3nt: TGTGCCAGCAGTTACGGCAATGAGCAGTTCTTC
d_gene: NA
abundance: few
j_gene: TRBJ2-1
v_gene: TRBV6-6

CDR3aa: CASSFNGPRETQYF
CDR3nt: TGCGCCAGCAGCTTTAACGGACCTCGGGAGACCCAGTACTTC
d_gene: NA
abundance: once
j_gene: TRBJ2-5
v_gene: TRBV5-1

CDR3aa: CATGRGTDTQYF
CDR3nt: TGTGCCACCGGCAGGGGTACAGATACGCAGTATTTT
d_gene: NA
abundance: NA
j_gene: TRBJ2-3
v_gene: TRBV6-5

CDR3aa: CASSLGAASYEQYF
CDR3nt: TGTGCCAGCAGCTTAGGTGCAGCCTCCTACGAGCAGTACTTC
d_gene: NA
abundance: few
j_gene: TRBJ2-7
v_gene: TRBV11-2

CDR3aa: CASSVDGSTEAFF
CDR3nt: TGTGCCAGCAGTGTGGATGGGAGCACTGAAGCTTTCTTT
d_gene: NA
abundance: NA
j_gene: TRBJ1-1
v_gene: TRBV28